These T cell receptor beta chains were read from a single sample in a study of T cells after yellow fever vaccination. A single record per CDR3 protein comes from TCRdb applying MiXCR to the 5' RACE reads. The profile covers more than 350,000 distinct CDR3 sequences, with 11% appearing a single time and roughly 18% taken by the ten largest. This specimen was PBMCs, taken on the day of the first yellow fever vaccination. Receptor source: a man between 18 and 29 years old who received the YFV17D yellow fever vaccine. CDR3s include the opening cysteine and the closing phenylalanine or tryptophan. A D gene is named only where the DNA matches it firmly. Not all rows give a size; the values are once, few, many and, for expanded clones, a class.

TRBV5-5	many	TRBJ2-5	TRBD2	TGTGCCAGCAGCCTCTATAGCGGGGGAGAGACCCAGTACTTC	CASSLYSGGETQYF
TRBV24-1	.	TRBJ1-5	.	TGTGCCACCAGTGGGAGGACGAGCAATCAGCCCCAGCATTTT	CATSGRTSNQPQHF
TRBV5-6	few	TRBJ1-2	.	TGTGCCAGCAGCTTGACAGCAGGGGCAAGGGGCTACACCTTC	CASSLTAGARGYTF
TRBV7-2	.	TRBJ1-2	.	TGTGCCAGCAGCTCCCGGGGCGGAAACTATGGCTACACCTTC	CASSSRGGNYGYTF
TRBV20-1	many	TRBJ2-1	.	TGCAGTGCTAGAGACCCCTTCAGGAAGGTAGATGAGCAGTTCTTC	CSARDPFRKVDEQFF
TRBV11-1	.	TRBJ2-5	.	TGTGCCAGCAGCTTAGTATATTGGGGGGCCAGCACCACCCAAGAGACCCAGTACTTC	CASSLVYWGASTTQETQYF
TRBV4-1	.	TRBJ1-4	.	TGCGCCAGCAGCCACCTTTATGAAAAACTGTTTTTT	CASSHLYEKLFF
TRBV4-2	.	TRBJ2-7	.	TGTGCCAGCAGCCGCTCTTATGCGGAGGGAACCCCCTACGAGCAGTACTTC	CASSRSYAEGTPYEQYF
TRBV5-1	.	TRBJ1-4	.	TGCGCCAGCAGCCAGCCAGGGACTAATGAAAAACTGTTTTTT	CASSQPGTNEKLFF
TRBV4-2	.	TRBJ2-1	.	TGTGCCAGCAGCCAAGACAAGGCACATGAGCAGTTCTTC	CASSQDKAHEQFF
TRBV9	few	TRBJ1-2	.	TGTGCCAGCAGCCCGACTGGGGAGCCGGGAGGCTACACCTTC	CASSPTGEPGGYTF
TRBV27	many	TRBJ1-1	TRBD1	TGTGCCAGCAGTTTATCCACAGGGGCTCCTGAAGCTTTCTTT	CASSLSTGAPEAFF
TRBV2	few	TRBJ2-5	.	TGTGCCAGCAGTGTAAGGGTAGGGCAAGAGACCCAGTACTTC	CASSVRVGQETQYF
TRBV7-7	.	TRBJ2-5	.	TGTGCTAGCAGCGCCGGAGGGGGGGCCTTTGAGACCCAGTACTTC	CASSAGGGAFETQYF
TRBV6-1	.	TRBJ2-1	TRBD1	TGTGCCAGCAGGGGGGACAGGGGGCGACCAAGCGATGAGCAGTTCTTC	CASRGDRGRPSDEQFF
TRBV19	.	TRBJ2-5	TRBD1	TGTGCCAGTAGTGCGGACAGGGGGGAGACCCAGTACTTC	CASSADRGETQYF
TRBV4-2	few	TRBJ1-5	.	TGTGCCAGCAGCCAAGAAGGACCCAATCAGCCCCAGCATTTT	CASSQEGPNQPQHF
TRBV24-1	few	TRBJ2-1	.	TGTGCCACCAGTGATTTCCCCGACGGCTCCTACAATGAGCAGTTCTTC	CATSDFPDGSYNEQFF
TRBV15	.	TRBJ1-5	.	TGTGCCACCAGCAGAGATTTCCCAGGGTACAGCAATCAGCCCCAGCATTTT	CATSRDFPGYSNQPQHF
TRBV20-1	.	TRBJ1-4	.	TGCAGTGCTAGAGCCATGCATGAAAAACTGTTTTTT	CSARAMHEKLFF
TRBV10-3	few	TRBJ2-3	.	TGTGCCATCAGTGAGTCACGCAGGATTAGCACAGATACGCAGTATTTT	CAISESRRISTDTQYF
TRBV20-1	.	TRBJ1-1	.	TGCAGTGCTAGTCCGGGGGGCACTGAAGCTTTCTTT	CSASPGGTEAFF
TRBV5-1	many	TRBJ2-3	TRBD1	TGCGCCAGCAGCTTCGGGACAGCCTCCACAGATACGCAGTATTTT	CASSFGTASTDTQYF
TRBV29-1	few	TRBJ2-2	TRBD2	TGCAGCGGGGGACTAGATACCGCCGGGGAGCTGTTTTTT	CSGGLDTAGELFF
TRBV5-5	many	TRBJ1-1	TRBD1	TGTGCCAGCAGCTTGGTTCAGGGGGCAGGCACTGAAGCTTTCTTT	CASSLVQGAGTEAFF
TRBV7-2	few	TRBJ2-1	TRBD2	TGTGCCAGCAGCTTATCTCGCAGCGGGGGGGTGCGGGGTGAGCAGTTCTTC	CASSLSRSGGVRGEQFF
TRBV1	many	TRBJ2-3	.	TGCACCAGCAGCGTAGGGACTAGCGGGGGGCAGACAGATACGCAGTATTTT	CTSSVGTSGGQTDTQYF
TRBV4-3	once	TRBJ1-4	.	TGCGCCAGCAGCCAACTTGAAAATGAAAAACTGTTTTTT	CASSQLENEKLFF
TRBV5-4	.	TRBJ1-1	.	TGTGCCAGCAGCTTGGTGGGCTCCCGGTACACTGAAGCTTTCTTT	CASSLVGSRYTEAFF
TRBV12-3/TRBV12-4	few	TRBJ1-3	.	TGTGCAACTCCCGGGAACTCTGGAAACACCATATATTTT	CATPGNSGNTIYF
TRBV7-2	.	TRBJ2-5	TRBD2	TGTGCCAGCAGCCGGGGACTAAGAGAGACCCAGTACTTC	CASSRGLRETQYF
TRBV5-1	few	TRBJ2-3	TRBD1	TGCGCCAGCAGCTCGGGCAGGGGGTCAGATACGCAGTATTTT	CASSSGRGSDTQYF
TRBV12-3/TRBV12-4	.	TRBJ2-1	TRBD1	TGTGCCAGCAGCAATTCCGGGACAGGGAGGAATGAGCAGTTCTTC	CASSNSGTGRNEQFF
TRBV7-2	.	TRBJ2-2	.	TGTGCCAGCAGCTTACGGCAACTCGCGAACACCGGGGAGCTGTTTTTT	CASSLRQLANTGELFF
TRBV19	few	TRBJ2-1	TRBD1	TGTGCCAGTAGTGGACAGGGGGGTGAGCAGTTCTTC	CASSGQGGEQFF